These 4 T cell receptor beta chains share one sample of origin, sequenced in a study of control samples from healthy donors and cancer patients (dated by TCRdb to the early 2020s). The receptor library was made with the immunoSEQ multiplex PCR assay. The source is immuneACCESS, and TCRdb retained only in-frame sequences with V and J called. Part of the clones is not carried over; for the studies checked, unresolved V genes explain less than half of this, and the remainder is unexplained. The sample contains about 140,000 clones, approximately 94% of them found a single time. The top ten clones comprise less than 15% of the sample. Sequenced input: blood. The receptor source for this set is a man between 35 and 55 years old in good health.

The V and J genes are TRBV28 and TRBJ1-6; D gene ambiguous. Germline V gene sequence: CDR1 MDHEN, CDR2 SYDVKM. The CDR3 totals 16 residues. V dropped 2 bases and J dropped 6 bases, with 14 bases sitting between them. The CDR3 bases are TGTGCCAGCAGTTTACAGGAATCGGTACCTAATTCACCCCTCCACTTT. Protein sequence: CASSLQESVPNSPLHF.

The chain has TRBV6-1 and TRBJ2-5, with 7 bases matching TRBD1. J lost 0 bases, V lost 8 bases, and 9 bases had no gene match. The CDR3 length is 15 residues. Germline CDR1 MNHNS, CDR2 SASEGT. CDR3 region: CASGGSRGYQETQYF. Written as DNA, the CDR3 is TGTGCCAGCGGTGGGAGCAGGGGGTACCAAGAGACCCAGTACTTC.

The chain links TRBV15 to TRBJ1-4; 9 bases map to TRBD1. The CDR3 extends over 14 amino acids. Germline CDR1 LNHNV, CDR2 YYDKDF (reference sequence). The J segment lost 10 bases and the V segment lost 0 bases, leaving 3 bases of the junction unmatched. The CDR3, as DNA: TGTGCCACCAGCAGAGAAGGACAGGGGAGAAAACTGTTTTTT. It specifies CATSREGQGRKLFF.

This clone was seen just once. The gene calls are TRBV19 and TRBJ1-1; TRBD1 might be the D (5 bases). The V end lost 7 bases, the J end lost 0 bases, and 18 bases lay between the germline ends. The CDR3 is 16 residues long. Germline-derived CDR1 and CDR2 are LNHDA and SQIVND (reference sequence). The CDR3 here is CASIDRGDPMNTEAFF. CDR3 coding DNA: TGTGCCAGTATCGATCGGGGGGATCCCATGAACACTGAAGCTTTCTTT.